This paragraph reports one T cell receptor beta chain. Its cognate antigen is unknown. Trimming removed 8 bases from V and 5 bases from J, with 18 bases in between. This CDR3 is 14 amino acids long. Looked up from germline, CDR1 is MNHEY and CDR2 is SMNVEV (reference sequence). The donors were members of the validation cohort comprising approximately 110 subjects, separate from the approximately 700-subject first cohort. The data are from a study of cytomegalovirus exposure and HLA in healthy donors. General study points: Most TCR sequences showed up rarely, but some public TCRs showed up in many donors. Using the classifier, cytomegalovirus status was reportedly diagnosed with high specificity and sensitivity.

Assay used: immunoSEQ multiplex PCR; TCRdb lists only in-frame clones, some missing. The data contain roughly 120,000 clones, about nine tenths of them singletons. The clonotype was recovered from a young woman in good health and CMV-seronegative. This rearrangement joins TRBV27 to TRBJ1-2; D ambiguous. Source material: PBMCs. Here the CDR3 reads CASGPSNLFYGYTF. Here the CDR3 DNA reads TGTGCCAGCGGGCCATCGAATCTCTTTTATGGCTACACCTTC.